The 19 T cell receptor beta chains listed next were all sequenced from one sample in a study of OX40 agonist ivuxolimab in advanced cancers. The repertoire was sequenced with immunoSEQ multiplex PCR; TCRdb's copy has only in-frame clones and lacks some. Here the sample spans 40,000 or so clones, roughly 80% being singletons. The sequencing here drew on CD4+ or CD8+ T cells sorted from blood, taken in a trial of the OX40 agonist ivuxolimab. The receptors derive from an adult with an advanced solid tumor such as melanoma, head and neck, liver or kidney cancer.

The V call is TRBV7-8, the J call TRBJ1-1, with unresolved D. CDR3 length: 14 residues. CDR1 and CDR2 (germline): SGHVS, FQNEAQ. V lost 1 base and J lost 1, with 7 bases in between. In nucleotides, the CDR3 is TGTGCCAGCAGCTTAGGCTGGCAGAACACTGAAGCTTTCTTT. The encoded protein is CASSLGWQNTEAFF.

This chain connects TRBV13 to TRBJ2-7; TRBD1 matches at 9 bases. This CDR3 is 14 amino acids long. V lost 7 bases to trimming and J lost 3 bases; unmatched junction nucleotides: 7. The germline V gene has CDR1 PRHDT and CDR2 FYEKMQ (reference sequence). Here the CDR3 reads CASTPQGALYEQYF. The CDR3, as DNA: TGTGCCAGCACCCCACAGGGGGCCCTCTACGAGCAGTACTTC.

The V gene is TRBV5-1, the J gene TRBJ2-2; either TRBD1 or TRBD2 may fit D (5 bases each). Germline assignment: CDR1 SGHRS and CDR2 YFSETQ. The CDR3 has 16 residues. The ends were cut back, 4 bases at V and 3 bases at J, with 16 bases in the middle. DNA for the CDR3: TGCGCCAGCAGCACCGGGGCGGGCCGATACACCGGGGAGCTGTTTTTT. Translated: CASSTGAGRYTGELFF.

This sequence joins TRBV7-3 and TRBJ2-4, with D unclear. Trimming stripped 9 bases from V and 6 bases from J, with 18 bases between. Germline V gene lookup returns CDR1 SGHTA and CDR2 FQGTGA. CDR3 length equals 14 residues. The CDR3 here is CARCGGGGRNIQYF. For the CDR3, the DNA is TGTGCCAGATGCGGCGGCGGTGGTAGAAACATTCAGTACTTC.

V and J are TRBV7-7 and TRBJ2-3; possible D gene TRBD1, 5 bases. The CDR3 length is 14 residues. Germline lookup yields CDR1 SSHAT and CDR2 FNYEAQ (reference sequence). The germline V and J ends were trimmed by 3 bases and 6 bases, with 13 bases remaining between them. This chain's CDR3 is CASSFQGDKDTQYF. CDR3 sequence (DNA): TGTGCCAGCAGCTTTCAAGGGGATAAGGATACGCAGTATTTT. Looking up the rest from reference TRBV7-7 and TRBJ2-3 gives the full variable domain: GAGVSQSPRYKVTKRGQDVTLRCDPISSHATLYWYQQALGQGPEFLTYFNYEAQPDKSGLPSDRFSAERPEGSISTLTIQRTEQRDSAMYRCASSFQGDKDTQYFGPGTRLTVL.

The chain joins TRBV27 to TRBJ1-6, with D possibly matching TRBD1 (5 bases). Germline V gene data show CDR1 as MNHEY and CDR2 as SMNVEV (reference sequence). Trimming removed 7 bases at V and 9 bases at J, with 19 bases between. This CDR3 has 15 residues. The CDR3 DNA sequence: TGTGCCAGCAATTCCTTGGGCAGGGCCTCTTCACCCCTCCACTTT. Protein product: CASNSLGRASSPLHF.

This clone was seen just once. The genes are TRBV4-1 and TRBJ1-6, with 10 bases identical to TRBD1. The CDR3 runs 15 residues. J lost 10 bases, V lost 0 bases, and 3 bases had no gene match. Germline CDR1 reads MGHRA; CDR2 reads YSYEKL. In DNA, the CDR3 is TGCGCCAGCAGCCAAGATCGGGGACAGGGGTCACCCCTCCACTTT. It encodes CASSQDRGQGSPLHF.

The chain joins TRBV5-1 to TRBJ2-1; D perhaps matches TRBD2 (5 bases). The CDR3 has 15 residues. In germline, CDR1 is SGHRS, CDR2 YFSETQ. The V end was cut by 5 bases, the J end by 3 bases, with 15 bases between. CDR3 sequence: CASSILDSVYNEQFF. As DNA, the CDR3 is TGCGCCAGCAGTATCCTGGACTCCGTCTACAATGAGCAGTTCTTC.

The chain recombines TRBV5-1 with TRBJ1-1; D perhaps matches TRBD1 (6 bases). Germline V gives CDR1 SGHRS, CDR2 YFSETQ. This CDR3 comprises 15 residues. With 4 bases removed from V and 11 bases from J, the gap between germline ends came to 24 bases. CDR3 sequence (DNA): TGCGCCAGCAGCCAAAACTACCGGACAGAGCCTGGGGCTTTCTTT. This codes for CASSQNYRTEPGAFF.

The V call is TRBV11-3, the J call TRBJ2-1, with 8 positions matching TRBD1. CDR3 size: 13 residues. Germline lookup yields CDR1 SGHNT and CDR2 YENEEA. J was trimmed by 8 bases and V by 3 bases; bases with no gene match: 3. CDR3 amino acids: CASSFSGGDEQFF. CDR3 coding DNA: TGTGCCAGCAGCTTTTCAGGGGGCGATGAGCAGTTCTTC.

V usage is TRBV6-1 and J usage is TRBJ1-5; no firm D call. The CDR3 has 13 residues. V dropped 6 bases and J dropped 0 bases, with 6 bases sitting between them. Germline V gene lookup returns CDR1 MNHNS and CDR2 SASEGT. This CDR3 is CASREYSNQPQHF. DNA for the CDR3: TGTGCCAGCAGAGAATATAGCAATCAGCCCCAGCATTTT.

J is TRBJ2-7 and V is TRBV13, with D possibly being TRBD1 (8 bases). Deletions cut 6 bases from V and 6 bases from J, with 24 bases between. Germline V gives CDR1 PRHDT, CDR2 FYEKMQ (reference sequence). The CDR3 length is 16 residues. The CDR3 sequence is CASSEARLQGEGEQYF. The CDR3 nucleotides are TGTGCCAGCAGTGAAGCGCGATTACAGGGGGAGGGCGAGCAGTACTTC.

The rearrangement uses TRBV6-6 and TRBJ2-7; 7 bases line up with TRBD1. Germline CDR1 and CDR2: MNHNY and SVGAGI (reference sequence). CDR3 length: 14 residues. Unmatched junction bases numbered 9, after V lost 6 bases and J lost 4 bases. In nucleotides, the CDR3 is TGTGCCAGCAGCAGCGACAGGGAATTTTACGAGCAGTACTTC. Translation gives CASSSDREFYEQYF.

The chain has TRBV6-6 and TRBJ2-3; D might be TRBD1 (6 bases). Per germline, CDR1 MNHNY and CDR2 SVGAGI (reference sequence). The CDR3 is 16 residues long. Trimming cost V 2 bases and J 3 bases, with 15 bases left between them. The CDR3 reads CASSYPQTRGTDTQYF. The CDR3, as DNA: TGTGCCAGCAGTTACCCACAGACCAGGGGAACAGATACGCAGTATTTT.

The chain combines TRBV7-9 with TRBJ2-2; 7 bases map to TRBD2. This CDR3 has 16 amino acids. After removal of 0 bases from V and 5 bases from J, the junction contained 6 bases not matched to a gene. Germline values: CDR1 SEHNR, CDR2 FQNEAQ (reference sequence). The CDR3: CASSLASGEGTGELFF. CDR3 coding DNA: TGTGCCAGCAGCTTAGCGAGCGGGGAAGGGACCGGGGAGCTGTTTTTT.

The V and J genes are TRBV28 and TRBJ1-3; TRBD1 matches 7 bases. This CDR3 has 16 residues. The germline gives CDR1 MDHEN, CDR2 SYDVKM. V shed 6 bases and J 4 bases; nucleotides not matched to a gene: 12. CDR3 sequence reads: CASRTNRGRTGNTIYF. The CDR3 nucleotides read TGTGCCAGCAGAACCAACAGGGGCCGAACCGGAAACACCATATATTTT.

The V call is TRBV2, the J call TRBJ2-7, with unresolved D. There are 16 residues in the CDR3. V shed 2 bases and J shed 0 bases, with 14 bases lying between them. Germline V gene sequence: CDR1 SNHLY, CDR2 FYNNEI. The CDR3 here is CASSESPVVTSYEQYF. The CDR3 DNA reads as TGTGCCAGCAGTGAAAGTCCGGTCGTTACCTCCTACGAGCAGTACTTC. Together with reference TRBV2 and TRBJ2-7, the CDR3 gives the full variable domain: EPEVTQTPSHQVTQMGQEVILRCVPISNHLYFYWYRQILGQKVEFLVSFYNNEISEKSEIFDDQFSVERPDGSNFTLKIRSTKLEDSAMYFCASSESPVVTSYEQYFGPGTRLTVT.

V gene TRBV7-9 combines with J gene TRBJ2-4; the match to TRBD2 covers 7 bases. Germline CDR1 SEHNR, CDR2 FQNEAQ (reference sequence). The junction had 14 bases not matched to a gene; V was cut back by 4 bases and J by 8 bases. This CDR3 has 16 amino acids. CDR3 DNA: TGTGCCAGCAGCTCCCTCCGGGACTACGATCGGGACATTCAGTACTTC. This encodes CASSSLRDYDRDIQYF.

The chain links TRBV9 to TRBJ1-4, with D possibly TRBD1 on 5 matching bases. Germline CDR1 reads SGDLS; CDR2 reads YYNGEE. The CDR3 has 14 residues. Trimming removed 3 bases from V and 7 bases from J, with 13 bases in between. The CDR3 DNA reads as TGTGCCAGCAGCGCCAACGGGACTCCTGAAAAACTGTTTTTT. Protein: CASSANGTPEKLFF.